A single sample is the source of the 14 T cell receptor beta chains below, sequenced in a study of cytomegalovirus exposure and HLA in healthy donors. Primers: 60 Vbeta forward and 13 Jbeta reverse. The table came from immunoSEQ multiplex PCR; TCRdb's copy has only in-frame clones and leaves some out. The sample comprises about 150,000 clones, 84% of which are singletons, and more than 0.35% rests with the top ten. Sequenced: PBMCs. These receptors originate from a boy aged 2 to 10 in good health and CMV-seronegative.

The V call is TRBV19, the J call TRBJ1-2; TRBD1 is a possible D gene (5 bases). The CDR3 has 15 residues. V lost 10 bases, J lost 4 bases, and 22 bases lay in between. CDR1 and CDR2 from the germline V gene are LNHDA and SQIVND (reference sequence). CDR3 in DNA: TGTGCCACCTCCGGACGGCAGGGTACCCCCTATGGCTACACCTTC. It specifies CATSGRQGTPYGYTF.

The gene calls are TRBV7-9 and TRBJ1-4; D is ambiguous. V shed 5 bases and J shed 0 bases, with 10 bases lying between them. The CDR3 runs 15 residues. Germline V gives CDR1 SEHNR, CDR2 FQNEAQ (reference sequence). The CDR3 coding sequence is TGTGCCAGCAGCCCACACGGGGCAACTAATGAAAAACTGTTTTTT. Translating gives CASSPHGATNEKLFF. The whole variable domain, filled in from reference TRBV7-9 and TRBJ1-4, reads DTGVSQNPRHKITKRGQNVTFRCDPISEHNRLYWYRQTLGQGPEFLTYFQNEAQLEKSRLLSDRFSAERPKGSFSTLEIQRTEQGDSAMYLCASSPHGATNEKLFFGSGTQLSVL.

The chain has TRBV4-1 and TRBJ1-5, with D uncertain. The CDR3 has 16 amino acids. Germline V gene data show CDR1 as MGHRA and CDR2 as YSYEKL. V lost 0 bases to trimming and J lost 4 bases, with 13 bases between them. The CDR3 DNA sequence: TGCGCCAGCAGCCAAGAAGTAAGAGGGAGGAATCAGCCCCAGCATTTT. This encodes CASSQEVRGRNQPQHF.

This clone was detected once. The gene calls are TRBV7-9 and TRBJ2-3, with D possibly matching TRBD1 (7 bases). This CDR3 contains 14 residues. Per the germline V gene, CDR1 is SEHNR and CDR2 is FQNEAQ (reference sequence). Trimming took off 3 bases at V and 6 bases at J, with 13 bases between the two ends. The CDR3, as DNA: TGTGCCAGCAGCTTGACAGGGAGGATGGATACGCAGTATTTT. Translating gives CASSLTGRMDTQYF.

The V gene is TRBV6-1, the J gene TRBJ2-7; 9 bases map to TRBD1. CDR1 is MNHNS, CDR2 SASEGT, per germline. The CDR3 contains 14 residues. After removal of 4 bases from V and 2 bases from J, the junction contained 3 bases not matched to a gene. As DNA, the CDR3 is TGTGCCAGCAGTGGGGACAGGGCAACCTACGAGCAGTACTTC. The encoded protein is CASSGDRATYEQYF.

This chain joins TRBV28 and TRBJ2-5; 10 bases line up with TRBD2. With 3 bases clipped from V and 2 bases from J, the junction kept 6 bases outside the gene matches. The germline V gene encodes CDR1 MDHEN and CDR2 SYDVKM. CDR3 length: 16 amino acids. CDR3 in DNA: TGTGCCAGCAGTTTCGGACTAGCGGAAGAGCAAGAGACCCAGTACTTC. Translating it yields CASSFGLAEEQETQYF.

The chain is built from TRBV6-5 and TRBJ1-2, with TRBD1 matching over 7 bases. The CDR3 consists of 15 residues. Germline-derived CDR1 and CDR2 are MNHEY and SVGAGI. The junction had 9 bases not matched to a gene; V was cut back by 6 bases and J by 2 bases. The CDR3 loop reads CASRVTWGQNYGYTF. DNA for the CDR3: TGTGCCAGCAGAGTTACGTGGGGACAGAACTATGGCTACACCTTC.

Regarding this clone: The CDR3 ends on some other residue instead of the conserved phenylalanine or tryptophan, so this is likely a read error. No DNA is shown, since the ends of the CDR3 on it are uncertain; the CDR3 is the one TCRdb lists. This chain connects TRBV21-1 to TRBJ2-7; TRBD2, as called in the table, went unchecked against the DNA. TRBV21-1 is tagged as a pseudogene. The CDR3 spans 14 amino acids, including both terminal residues. The CDR3 is CASSGGTSGRARSS.

This chain links TRBV7-2 with TRBJ1-4; no firm D call. V lost 2 bases to trimming and J lost 4 bases, with 14 bases between them. Germline values: CDR1 SGHTA, CDR2 FQGNSA. The length of the CDR3 is 16 residues. DNA of the CDR3: TGTGCCAGCAGCTTATTCGTAGGGAGTCGTAATGAAAAACTGTTTTTT. It is translated as CASSLFVGSRNEKLFF.

This chain connects TRBV27 to TRBJ2-7; TRBD1 might be the D (5 bases). CDR3 size: 11 residues. Trimming cost V 7 bases and J 9 bases, with 13 bases left between them. Germline CDR1 reads MNHEY; CDR2 reads SMNVEV (reference sequence). The CDR3 is CASTLGQTQYF. DNA for the CDR3: TGTGCCAGCACCCTGGGGCAGACGCAGTACTTC.

This sequence joins TRBV6-5 and TRBJ2-7; D is possibly TRBD2 (7 bases). This CDR3 comprises 12 residues. The V end was cut by 2 bases, the J end by 6 bases, with 8 bases between. Germline V gene data show CDR1 as MNHEY and CDR2 as SVGAGI. This CDR3 reads CASSYRGGEQYF. CDR3 sequence (DNA): TGTGCCAGCAGTTACAGGGGGGGCGAGCAGTACTTC.

The chain joins TRBV4-1 to TRBJ1-1, with 7 bases matching TRBD1. The CDR3 loop spans 15 amino acids. Losses at the gene ends were 3 bases for V and 3 bases for J; bases not matched to a gene: 7. CDR1 and CDR2 from the germline V gene are MGHRA and YSYEKL. The CDR3 protein is CASSQDGTADTEAFF. The CDR3 region has the DNA TGCGCCAGCAGCCAGGACGGGACAGCGGACACTGAAGCTTTCTTT.

There are a few counts of this clone. The same CDR3 is also encoded by other DNA sequences in this sample. The V gene is TRBV5-1, the J gene TRBJ2-7; D unresolved. The CDR3 totals 12 residues. Germline-derived CDR1 and CDR2 are SGHRS and YFSETQ. Deletions cut 0 bases from V and 3 bases from J, with 4 bases between. The CDR3 is CASSLDGYEQYF. Written as DNA, the CDR3 is TGCGCCAGCAGCTTGGACGGCTACGAGCAGTACTTC. Full variable domain (rest looked up from reference TRBV5-1 and TRBJ2-7): KAGVTQTPRYLIKTRGQQVTLSCSPISGHRSVSWYQQTPGQGLQFLFEYFSETQRNKGNFPGRFSGRQFSNSRSEMNVSTLELGDSALYLCASSLDGYEQYFGPGTRLTVT.

The chain carries TRBV19 and TRBJ2-6; TRBD1 might be the D (6 bases). The V gene's germline CDR1 is LNHDA and CDR2 SQIVND (reference sequence). The CDR3 length is 16 residues. Trimming stripped 0 bases from V and 4 bases from J, with 10 bases between. CDR3 sequence (DNA): TGTGCCAGTAGTATAGAGGGGGCTACCGGGGCCAACGTCCTGACTTTC. Protein sequence: CASSIEGATGANVLTF. The full variable domain, completed using reference TRBV19 and TRBJ2-6, is DGGITQSPKYLFRKEGQNVTLSCEQNLNHDAMYWYRQDPGQGLRLIYYSQIVNDFQKGDIAEGYSVSREKKESFPLTVTSAQKNPTAFYLCASSIEGATGANVLTFGAGSRLTVL.